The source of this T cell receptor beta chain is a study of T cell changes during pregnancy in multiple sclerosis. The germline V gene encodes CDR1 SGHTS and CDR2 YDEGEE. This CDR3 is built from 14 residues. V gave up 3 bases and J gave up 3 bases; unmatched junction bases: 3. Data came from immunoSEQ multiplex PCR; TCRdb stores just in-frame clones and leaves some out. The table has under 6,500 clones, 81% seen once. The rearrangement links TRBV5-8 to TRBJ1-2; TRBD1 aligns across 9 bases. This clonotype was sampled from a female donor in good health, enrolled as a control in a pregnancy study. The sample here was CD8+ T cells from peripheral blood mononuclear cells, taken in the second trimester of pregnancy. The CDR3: CASSWDRAHYGYTF. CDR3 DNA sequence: TGTGCCAGCAGCTGGGACAGGGCCCACTATGGCTACACCTTC.